Presented here are 21 T cell receptor beta chains from one specimen sequenced in a study of radiation and T cells in renal cell carcinoma. Using immunoSEQ multiplex PCR, the repertoire was profiled, and TCRdb retains in-frame clones only, with some absent. The sample consists of some 120,000 clones, 70% to 90% of them appearing once. The time point: blood 2 weeks post-SBRT. The treatment: 15 Gy SBRT to primary tumor, nephrectomy 4 weeks later. The material sequenced was blood, taken from a patient whose treatment included radiotherapy and nephrectomy. The receptor source for this set is a woman in her 70s with renal cell carcinoma.

In its sample, this clone was seen once. V is TRBV9 and J is TRBJ1-1; D possibly corresponds to TRBD1 (5 bases). CDR3 length equals 15 residues. Trimming took off 0 bases at V and 1 base at J, with 10 bases between the two ends. Germline values: CDR1 SGDLS, CDR2 YYNGEE. The CDR3 DNA is TGTGCCAGCAGCGTAGTAGCGCAGGGGAACACTGAAGCTTTCTTT. Its protein is CASSVVAQGNTEAFF.

The V and J genes are TRBV19 and TRBJ2-5; 8 bases align to TRBD1. Trimming at V came to 7 bases and at J to 1 base, leaving 8 bases not matched to a gene. The germline V gene encodes CDR1 LNHDA and CDR2 SQIVND (reference sequence). The CDR3 consists of 15 residues. In DNA form, the CDR3 reads TGTGCCAGTACCAACCGACAGGGGTCCCAAGAGACCCAGTACTTC. Translation gives CASTNRQGSQETQYF.

V and J are TRBV5-1 and TRBJ2-5; D remains ambiguous. In germline, CDR1 is SGHRS, CDR2 YFSETQ. This CDR3 comprises 15 residues. Trimming removed 0 bases from V and 0 bases from J, with 9 bases in between. This chain's CDR3 is CASSLGDGYQETQYF. DNA for the CDR3: TGCGCCAGCAGCTTGGGCGACGGGTACCAAGAGACCCAGTACTTC.

The chain carries TRBV5-6 and TRBJ2-5; D tentatively fits TRBD1 or TRBD2 (5 bases each). Germline V gene data show CDR1 as SGHDT and CDR2 as YYEEEE. The CDR3 is 15 residues long. Trimming removed 5 bases from V and 3 bases from J, with 17 bases in between. CDR3 DNA sequence: TGTGCCAGCAGTTCTTTACGGGGCGGCAAAGAGACCCAGTACTTC. This sequence encodes CASSSLRGGKETQYF.

The chain uses TRBV5-1 and TRBJ2-1; D is unresolved. This CDR3 comprises 12 residues. Per the germline V gene, CDR1 is SGHRS and CDR2 is YFSETQ. Trimming left V 5 bases short and J 9 bases short, with 12 bases between. CDR3 nucleotide sequence: TGCGCCAGCAGTTTCGACTCTGGTGAGCAGTTCTTC. The encoded protein is CASSFDSGEQFF.

This clone occurred once. The rearrangement uses TRBV7-9 and TRBJ1-4, with 9 bases matching TRBD1. Per germline, CDR1 SEHNR and CDR2 FQNEAQ (reference sequence). This CDR3 is built from 16 residues. The V segment lost 1 base and the J segment 8 bases; nucleotides outside the gene matches: 8. The CDR3 reads CASSLEGTGIKEKLFF. The DNA of the CDR3 is TGTGCCAGCAGCTTAGAGGGGACAGGGATTAAGGAAAAACTGTTTTTT.

In its sample, this clone was seen once. The V call is TRBV15, the J call TRBJ2-3; D not resolved. Trimming left V 0 bases short and J 5 bases short, with 15 bases between. The CDR3 is 16 residues long. The germline CDR1 and CDR2 sequences are LNHNV and YYDKDF (reference sequence). CDR3 nucleotide sequence: TGTGCCACCAGCAGAGATAACAGCGACCTGGGAGATACGCAGTATTTT. Protein sequence: CATSRDNSDLGDTQYF.

The sample holds one count of this clone. This rearrangement joins TRBV9 to TRBJ2-1; the match to TRBD2 covers 10 bases. Germline V gene data show CDR1 as SGDLS and CDR2 as YYNGEE. Trimming at V came to 4 bases and at J to 7 bases, leaving 8 bases not matched to a gene. The CDR3 has 15 residues. As DNA, the CDR3 is TGTGCCAGCAGCCCCCGAGTAGCGGGGGGAAATGAGCAGTTCTTC. It specifies CASSPRVAGGNEQFF.

Here the CDR3 reads CSVGDRGVYEQYF. The CDR3 DNA reads TGCAGCGTGGGGGACAGGGGCGTATACGAGCAGTACTTC. V is TRBV29-1 and J is TRBJ2-7; 10 bases fit TRBD1. The trim removed 6 bases at V and 4 bases at J, leaving 6 bases unmatched. The CDR3 is 13 amino acids. The germline V gene has CDR1 SQVTM and CDR2 ANQGSEA.

This rearrangement joins TRBV27 to TRBJ2-7; D assignment may be TRBD1 or TRBD2 (5 bases each). Germline loops: CDR1 MNHEY, CDR2 SMNVEV (reference sequence). The CDR3 extends over 15 amino acids. Between the trimmed V and J ends, which lost 4 bases and 2 bases, there was a span of 15 bases. In DNA form, the CDR3 reads TGTGCCAGCAGTTCAGGGACGGAACCCACCTACGAGCAGTACTTC. Its translation: CASSSGTEPTYEQYF.

The genes are TRBV14 and TRBJ2-2; the D gene is possibly TRBD1 (6 bases). This CDR3 spans 14 amino acids. CDR1 is SGHDN, CDR2 FVKESK, per germline. Trimming left V 4 bases short and J 6 bases short, with 12 bases between. The CDR3 bases are TGTGCCAGCAGCCGCGTACAGGGAGCCGGGGAGCTGTTTTTT. Its protein product is CASSRVQGAGELFF.

The V and J genes are TRBV7-9 and TRBJ2-7; D might be TRBD1 or TRBD2, each matching 6 bases. The CDR3 sequence is 16 residues long. The ends were cut back, 1 base at V and 3 bases at J, with 16 bases in the middle. CDR1 and CDR2 (germline): SEHNR, FQNEAQ (reference sequence). The CDR3 here is CASSLVSGVGGYEQYF. CDR3 sequence (DNA): TGTGCCAGCAGCTTAGTGTCAGGGGTCGGGGGCTACGAGCAGTACTTC.

This clone was observed a handful of times. The rearrangement joins TRBV2 to TRBJ1-1; no clear D gene. The CDR3 sequence is 13 residues long. The germline V gene has CDR1 SNHLY and CDR2 FYNNEI. Trimming stripped 6 bases from V and 0 bases from J, with 8 bases between. CDR3 sequence: CASSPYMNTEAFF. Here the CDR3 DNA reads TGTGCCAGCAGCCCATACATGAACACTGAAGCTTTCTTT.

This rearrangement joins TRBV28 to TRBJ1-6; perhaps TRBD1 as D (5 bases). Germline CDR1 is MDHEN and CDR2 is SYDVKM. The CDR3 length is 15 residues. With 6 bases removed from V and 9 bases from J, the gap between germline ends came to 18 bases. Here the CDR3 DNA reads TGTGCCAGCAGACCCAGGGTTCAGTCGGGTTCACCCCTCCACTTT. Encoded protein: CASRPRVQSGSPLHF.

J is TRBJ1-1 and V is TRBV7-9; a possible D gene is TRBD1 (6 bases). This CDR3 has 16 amino acids. Between the trimmed V and J ends, which lost 6 bases and 3 bases, there was a span of 20 bases. Germline CDR1 reads SEHNR; CDR2 reads FQNEAQ (reference sequence). The CDR3 here is CASRAGGLGVDTEAFF. The CDR3 region has the DNA TGTGCCAGCAGGGCTGGGGGGCTTGGGGTGGACACTGAAGCTTTCTTT.

The genes are TRBV5-1 and TRBJ2-2; D is undetermined. Looked up from germline, CDR1 is SGHRS and CDR2 is YFSETQ. The CDR3 runs to 15 residues. V gave up 0 bases and J gave up 4 bases, with 10 bases separating them. CDR3 bases: TGCGCCAGCAGCTTGGGGGCAGAACGCACCGGGGAGCTGTTTTTT. Translation gives CASSLGAERTGELFF.

This clone was recorded a few times. The gene calls are TRBV7-6 and TRBJ1-5; 8 nucleotides line up with TRBD1. There are 15 residues in the CDR3. The germline V gene encodes CDR1 SGHVS and CDR2 FNYEAQ. V lost 1 base and J lost 3; bases outside the gene matches: 2. In DNA, the CDR3 is TGTGCCAGCAGCTTAGGGGGACAGGACAATCAGCCCCAGCATTTT. Amino acid sequence: CASSLGGQDNQPQHF.

J is TRBJ1-1 and V is TRBV4-3; the D is unclear. Looked up from germline, CDR1 is LGHNA and CDR2 is YSLEER. The CDR3 contains 15 residues. V lost 0 bases and J 3 bases, leaving 11 bases between the germline ends. The CDR3 protein is CASSQDAAGDTEAFF. In nucleotides, the CDR3 is TGCGCCAGCAGCCAAGATGCAGCCGGGGACACTGAAGCTTTCTTT.

V is TRBV13 and J is TRBJ2-6, with 7 bases fitting TRBD2. Germline lookup yields CDR1 PRHDT and CDR2 FYEKMQ (reference sequence). This CDR3 has 18 amino acids. V lost 5 bases to trimming and J lost 1 base; unmatched junction nucleotides: 11. The CDR3: CASSLFMAGVSGANVLTF. The CDR3 nucleotides read TGTGCCAGCAGCCTTTTCATGGCGGGGGTGTCTGGGGCCAACGTCCTGACTTTC.

V is TRBV4-3 and J is TRBJ1-6; no reliable D call. Germline loops: CDR1 LGHNA, CDR2 YSLEER. The CDR3 consists of 18 residues. The V end lost 0 bases, the J end lost 1 base, and 13 bases lay between the germline ends. The CDR3 sequence is CASSQDPAESSYNSPLHF. Written as DNA, the CDR3 is TGCGCCAGCAGCCAAGATCCGGCCGAATCTTCCTATAATTCACCCCTCCACTTT.

This clone is a singleton in its sample. V gene TRBV28 combines with J gene TRBJ1-1; D ambiguous. Germline V gene lookup returns CDR1 MDHEN and CDR2 SYDVKM. The length of the CDR3 is 12 residues. The V end lost 6 bases, the J end lost 5 bases, and 10 bases lay between the germline ends. CDR3 in DNA: TGTGCCAGCAGCCCGGTGGGGACTGAAGCTTTCTTT. Translated: CASSPVGTEAFF.